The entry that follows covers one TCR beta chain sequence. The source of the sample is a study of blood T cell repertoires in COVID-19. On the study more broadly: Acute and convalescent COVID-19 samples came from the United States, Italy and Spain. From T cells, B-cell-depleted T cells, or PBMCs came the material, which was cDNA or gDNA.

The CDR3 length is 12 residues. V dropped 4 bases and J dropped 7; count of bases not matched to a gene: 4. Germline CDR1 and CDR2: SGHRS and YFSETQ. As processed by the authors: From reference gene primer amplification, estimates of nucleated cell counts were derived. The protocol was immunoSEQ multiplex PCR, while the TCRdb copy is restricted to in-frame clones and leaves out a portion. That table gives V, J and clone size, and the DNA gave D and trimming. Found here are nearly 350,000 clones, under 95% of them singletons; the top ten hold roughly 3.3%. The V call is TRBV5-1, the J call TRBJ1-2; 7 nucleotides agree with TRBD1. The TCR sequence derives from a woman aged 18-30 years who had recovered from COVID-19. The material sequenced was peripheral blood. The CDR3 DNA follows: TGCGCCAGCAGCATAGACAGGGTTGGCTACACCTTC. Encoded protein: CASSIDRVGYTF. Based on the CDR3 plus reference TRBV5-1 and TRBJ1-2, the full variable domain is KAGVTQTPRYLIKTRGQQVTLSCSPISGHRSVSWYQQTPGQGLQFLFEYFSETQRNKGNFPGRFSGRQFSNSRSEMNVSTLELGDSALYLCASSIDRVGYTFGSGTRLTVV.